Each of the 27 T cell receptor beta chains below was sequenced from the same sample in a study of OX40 agonist ivuxolimab in advanced cancers. Profiled with immunoSEQ multiplex PCR; TCRdb holds only in-frame clones, not every one. The sample lists over 85,000 clones, 84% occurring once. The material was CD4+ or CD8+ T cells sorted from blood, obtained in a trial of the OX40 agonist ivuxolimab. The receptors here all came from an adult with an advanced solid tumor such as melanoma, head and neck, liver or kidney cancer.

The chain joins TRBV7-2 to TRBJ2-5; no clear D gene. The length of the CDR3 is 12 residues. Germline V gene lookup returns CDR1 SGHTA and CDR2 FQGNSA. V dropped 6 bases and J dropped 0 bases, with 5 bases sitting between them. In DNA, the CDR3 is TGTGCCAGCAGTACCTACCAAGAGACCCAGTACTTC. Translated, it gives CASSTYQETQYF.

The chain uses TRBV29-1 and TRBJ2-2, with 8 bases that match TRBD1. The CDR3 contains 14 residues. With V trimmed by 7 bases and J by 4 bases, 8 bases remained unmatched. Germline values: CDR1 SQVTM, CDR2 ANQGSEA. The CDR3 spells CSGTRGRGTGELFF. DNA for the CDR3: TGCAGCGGCACCAGGGGGCGCGGCACCGGGGAGCTGTTTTTT.

This rearrangement joins TRBV11-2 to TRBJ1-1; D is unresolved. Trimming pared 5 bases from V and 1 base from J, leaving 14 bases between. Per germline, CDR1 SGHAT and CDR2 FQNNGV. The CDR3 length is 15 residues. CDR3 region: CASSRLGTSNTEAFF. Here the CDR3 DNA reads TGTGCCAGCAGCCGATTGGGCACCTCGAACACTGAAGCTTTCTTT.

The J gene is TRBJ1-1, the V gene TRBV7-9, with D possibly matching TRBD1 (6 bases). CDR3 size: 14 residues. The V gene lost 5 bases and the J gene lost 1 base, with 11 bases spanning the gap. Germline V gives CDR1 SEHNR, CDR2 FQNEAQ (reference sequence). The CDR3 nucleotides are TGTGCCAGCAGCCCCCCGACAGGGAACACTGAAGCTTTCTTT. Protein product: CASSPPTGNTEAFF.

The chain links TRBV5-8 to TRBJ1-1, with a tentative D call TRBD1 (6 bases). This CDR3 has 12 amino acids. Trimming removed 6 bases from V and 8 bases from J, with 14 bases in between. Germline lookup yields CDR1 SGHTS and CDR2 YDEGEE. The chain's CDR3 is CASTRGAGEAFF. DNA of the CDR3: TGTGCCAGCACCCGGGGGGCCGGCGAAGCTTTCTTT.

The chain couples TRBV19 to TRBJ2-3; D call uncertain. This CDR3 comprises 13 residues. CDR1 and CDR2 from the germline V gene are LNHDA and SQIVND (reference sequence). The V and J ends lost 6 bases and 5 bases respectively, with 12 bases between them. As DNA, the CDR3 is TGTGCCAGTAGCTCCATGACTGTAGATACGCAGTATTTT. It translates to CASSSMTVDTQYF.

This clone was observed a single time. CDR3 region: CASSVDFGRDTGELFF. The CDR3 region has the DNA TGTGCCAGCAGCGTAGATTTCGGACGGGACACCGGGGAGCTGTTTTTT. The V call is TRBV9, the J call TRBJ2-2, with D unresolved. Looked up from germline, CDR1 is SGDLS and CDR2 is YYNGEE. The CDR3 contains 16 residues. The V end lost 0 bases, the J end lost 3 bases, and 12 bases lay between the germline ends.

The chain joins TRBV27 to TRBJ1-5; D gene uncertain. The germline CDR1 and CDR2 sequences are MNHEY and SMNVEV (reference sequence). This CDR3 is built from 14 residues. V dropped 1 base and J dropped 0 bases, with 4 bases sitting between them. The CDR3 DNA follows: TGTGCCAGCAGTTTATTGGGTAGCAATCAGCCCCAGCATTTT. It is translated as CASSLLGSNQPQHF.

The chain combines TRBV19 with TRBJ1-6; TRBD1 aligns across 8 bases. J gave up 6 bases and V 6 bases, and 10 bases lay outside the gene matches. CDR3 length: 16 residues. Germline CDR1 is LNHDA and CDR2 is SQIVND (reference sequence). Here the CDR3 DNA reads TGTGCCAGTAGCCCATACGGACAGGGAGTTAATTCACCCCTCCACTTT. Residues: CASSPYGQGVNSPLHF. The full variable domain, completed using reference TRBV19 and TRBJ1-6, is DGGITQSPKYLFRKEGQNVTLSCEQNLNHDAMYWYRQDPGQGLRLIYYSQIVNDFQKGDIAEGYSVSREKKESFPLTVTSAQKNPTAFYLCASSPYGQGVNSPLHFGNGTRLTVT.

The chain couples TRBV5-1 to TRBJ2-5; 8 bases map to TRBD2. Germline V gene sequence: CDR1 SGHRS, CDR2 YFSETQ. The junction had 4 bases not matched to a gene; V was cut back by 2 bases and J by 4 bases. The length of the CDR3 is 14 residues. CDR3 protein: CASSLIGGAETQYF. In DNA, the CDR3 is TGCGCCAGCAGCTTAATCGGGGGGGCAGAGACCCAGTACTTC.

The J gene is TRBJ2-5, the V gene TRBV6-5; weak D call: TRBD1 (6 bases). The length of the CDR3 is 12 residues. CDR1 is MNHEY, CDR2 SVGAGI, per germline. V lost 7 bases and J 9 bases, leaving 15 bases between the germline ends. The CDR3 DNA follows: TGTGCCAGCATGGGGGCGCAACGGGCCCAGTACTTC. This encodes CASMGAQRAQYF.

The V call is TRBV18, the J call TRBJ2-1; 10 bases are a match to TRBD2. The CDR3 spans 16 residues. J was trimmed by 8 bases and V by 3 bases; bases with no gene match: 10. CDR1 and CDR2 from the germline V gene are KGHSH and LQKENI. In DNA, the CDR3 is TGTGCCAGCTCACCGATGGAGAGCGGGGGGGACGATGAGCAGTTCTTC. The encoded protein is CASSPMESGGDDEQFF.

This chain joins TRBV27 and TRBJ2-5, with TRBD1 identical over 7 bases. Germline V lookup: CDR1 MNHEY, CDR2 SMNVEV (reference sequence). The length of the CDR3 is 13 residues. The junction had 8 bases not matched to a gene; V was cut back by 5 bases and J by 8 bases. The CDR3 DNA reads TGTGCCAGCAGTACGGGACAGTTTCATACCCAGTACTTC. This translates into CASSTGQFHTQYF.

The chain couples TRBV6-5 to TRBJ1-2; D unclear. This CDR3 spans 14 amino acids. Germline V gene sequence: CDR1 MNHEY, CDR2 SVGAGI. In nucleotides, the CDR3 is TGTGCAGCTACCTCGGGGAAATCTAACTATGGCTACACCTTC. Translated, it gives CAATSGKSNYGYTF.

CDR3 loop: CASSLGFGGTRFTEAFF. CDR3 DNA: TGTGCCAGCAGCTTGGGTTTTGGGGGGACCCGATTCACTGAAGCTTTCTTT. The chain joins TRBV7-9 to TRBJ1-1, with TRBD1 as a possible D gene (5 bases). The V gene's germline CDR1 is SEHNR and CDR2 FQNEAQ (reference sequence). This CDR3 contains 17 residues. The ends were cut back, 3 bases at V and 4 bases at J, with 21 bases in the middle.

The chain has TRBV28 and TRBJ1-1; D remains unclear. Germline-derived CDR1 and CDR2 are MDHEN and SYDVKM. Trimming removed 6 bases at V and 2 bases at J, with 10 bases between. This CDR3 has 13 amino acids. CDR3: CASRGDPNTEAFF. Here the CDR3 DNA reads TGTGCCAGCAGGGGAGACCCCAACACTGAAGCTTTCTTT.

The chain carries TRBV29-1 and TRBJ1-1; 7 bases align to TRBD1. V lost 4 bases to trimming and J lost 4 bases; unmatched junction nucleotides: 3. The germline V gene has CDR1 SQVTM and CDR2 ANQGSEA. This CDR3 has 12 amino acids. The CDR3 loop reads CSVGRTGTEAFF. The CDR3 nucleotides read TGCAGCGTTGGGCGGACAGGCACTGAAGCTTTCTTT.

The chain employs TRBV11-2 and TRBJ2-7, with D possibly TRBD1 on 5 matching bases. CDR1 is SGHAT, CDR2 FQNNGV, per germline. The CDR3 length is 15 residues. V dropped 2 bases and J dropped 3 bases, with 14 bases sitting between them. The CDR3 DNA follows: TGTGCCAGCAGCTTAATTTTTGACAGTTTCTACGAGCAGTACTTC. Protein: CASSLIFDSFYEQYF.

The V gene is TRBV5-6, the J gene TRBJ1-2; tentatively, D is TRBD1 (5 bases). The CDR3 has 14 amino acids. Looked up from germline, CDR1 is SGHDT and CDR2 is YYEEEE. Trimming left V 4 bases short and J 2 bases short, with 12 bases between. Written as DNA, the CDR3 is TGTGCCAGCAGCACAGGACGGAGAAACTATGGCTACACCTTC. Translation: CASSTGRRNYGYTF.

The rearrangement uses TRBV28 and TRBJ1-3, with 7 bases fitting TRBD1. The J segment lost 4 bases and the V segment lost 4 bases, leaving 13 bases of the junction unmatched. This CDR3 contains 17 residues. Germline V lookup: CDR1 MDHEN, CDR2 SYDVKM. In DNA, the CDR3 is TGTGCCAGCAGTTCTACAGCGACAGGGCTGGCGGGAAACACCATATATTTT. It specifies CASSSTATGLAGNTIYF.

The chain joins TRBV2 to TRBJ2-3; D unresolved. V was pared by 2 bases and J by 6 bases, with 6 bases between. This CDR3 has 12 residues. Germline V gives CDR1 SNHLY, CDR2 FYNNEI. Written as DNA, the CDR3 is TGTGCCAGCAGTGAACGGGCTGATACGCAGTATTTT. This gives the protein CASSERADTQYF. The variable domain in full, completed from reference TRBV2 and TRBJ2-3, reads EPEVTQTPSHQVTQMGQEVILRCVPISNHLYFYWYRQILGQKVEFLVSFYNNEISEKSEIFDDQFSVERPDGSNFTLKIRSTKLEDSAMYFCASSERADTQYFGPGTRLTVL.

Written as DNA, the CDR3 is TGTGCCATCGGGCAGGGAGATCAGCCCCAGCATTTT. Its translation: CAIGQGDQPQHF. The chain has TRBV10-3 and TRBJ1-5; possible D gene TRBD1, 5 bases. Germline values: CDR1 ENHRY, CDR2 SYGVKD. This CDR3 comprises 12 residues. With 8 bases removed from V and 5 bases from J, the gap between germline ends came to 10 bases.

The chain has TRBV5-4 and TRBJ2-6; the D call may be TRBD1 or TRBD2 (6 bases each). The CDR3 has 15 residues. The germline gives CDR1 SGHNT, CDR2 YYREEE (reference sequence). The germline V and J ends were trimmed by 2 bases and 4 bases, with 10 bases remaining between them. CDR3 sequence reads: CASSLGGLGANVLTF. The CDR3 DNA is TGTGCCAGCAGCTTAGGGGGGTTGGGGGCCAACGTCCTGACTTTC. Variable domain in full (rest from reference TRBV5-4 and TRBJ2-6): ETGVTQSPTHLIKTRGQQVTLRCSSQSGHNTVSWYQQALGQGPQFIFQYYREEENGRGNFPPRFSGLQFPNYSSELNVNALELDDSALYLCASSLGGLGANVLTFGAGSRLTVL.

The chain uses TRBV20-1 and TRBJ2-3, with D unclear. Germline V gene sequence: CDR1 DFQATT, CDR2 SNEGSKA (reference sequence). The ends were cut back, 2 bases at V and 3 bases at J, with 3 bases in the middle. The CDR3 has 11 residues. CDR3 sequence (DNA): TGCAGTGCTAGAAGGACAGATACGCAGTATTTT. Translating it yields CSARRTDTQYF.

The chain is built from TRBV28 and TRBJ1-5, with D possibly TRBD1 on 5 matching bases. The V gene's germline CDR1 is MDHEN and CDR2 SYDVKM. The CDR3 extends over 14 amino acids. V gave up 3 bases and J gave up 11 bases, with 17 bases separating them. This chain's CDR3 is CASSFEQVLSSQHF. CDR3 nucleotides: TGTGCCAGCAGTTTCGAACAGGTACTCTCTTCCCAGCATTTT.

The gene calls are TRBV5-6 and TRBJ1-6; 7 bases map to TRBD1. Trimming at V came to 2 bases and at J to 7 bases, leaving 9 bases not matched to a gene. This CDR3 contains 16 residues. Germline V CDR1 and CDR2: SGHDT, YYEEEE. The CDR3 coding sequence is TGTGCCAGCAGCTTCAGACTGGGACAGTCAAATTCACCCCTCCACTTT. Its translation is CASSFRLGQSNSPLHF.

DNA for the CDR3: TGTGCCAGCACCGGGACAGGCCCCCGGGTAGCTTTCTTT. This encodes CASTGTGPRVAFF. This sequence joins TRBV28 and TRBJ1-1, with 8 bases fitting TRBD1. From germline, CDR1 is MDHEN and CDR2 SYDVKM. V lost 7 bases, J lost 10 bases, and 11 bases stayed unmatched. The CDR3 is 13 amino acids.